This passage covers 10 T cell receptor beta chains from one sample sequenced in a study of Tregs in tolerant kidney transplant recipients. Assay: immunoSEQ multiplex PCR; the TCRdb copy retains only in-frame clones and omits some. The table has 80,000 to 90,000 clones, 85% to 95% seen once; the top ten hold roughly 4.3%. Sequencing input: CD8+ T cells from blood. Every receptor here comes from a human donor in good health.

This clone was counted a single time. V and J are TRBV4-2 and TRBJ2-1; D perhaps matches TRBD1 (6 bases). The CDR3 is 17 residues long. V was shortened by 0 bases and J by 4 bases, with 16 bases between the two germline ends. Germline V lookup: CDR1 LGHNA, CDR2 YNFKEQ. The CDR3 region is CASSQDGQRGKYNEQFF. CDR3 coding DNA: TGTGCCAGCAGCCAAGATGGCCAGAGGGGGAAATACAATGAGCAGTTCTTC.

CDR3 sequence: CTSSLQDTQYF. DNA of the CDR3: TGCACCAGCAGCCTACAAGATACGCAGTATTTT. The chain recombines TRBV1 with TRBJ2-3; TRBD1 reflects the table's D call only, with no check against the DNA. TRBV1 is noted as a pseudogene. This CDR3 region has 11 residues.

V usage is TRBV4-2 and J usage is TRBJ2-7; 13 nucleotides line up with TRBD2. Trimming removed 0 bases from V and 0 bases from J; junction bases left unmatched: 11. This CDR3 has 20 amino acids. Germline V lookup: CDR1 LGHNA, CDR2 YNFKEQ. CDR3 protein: CASSQEVPELAGGSSYEQYF. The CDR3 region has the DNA TGTGCCAGCAGCCAAGAGGTTCCCGAACTAGCGGGAGGGTCCTCCTACGAGCAGTACTTC.

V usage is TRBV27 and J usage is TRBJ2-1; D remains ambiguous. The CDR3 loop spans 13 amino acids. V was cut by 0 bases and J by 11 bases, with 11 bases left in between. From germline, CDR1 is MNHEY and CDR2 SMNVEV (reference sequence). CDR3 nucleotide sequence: TGTGCCAGCAGTTTATCCGGACCCTTGCAGCAGTTCTTC. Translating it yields CASSLSGPLQQFF.

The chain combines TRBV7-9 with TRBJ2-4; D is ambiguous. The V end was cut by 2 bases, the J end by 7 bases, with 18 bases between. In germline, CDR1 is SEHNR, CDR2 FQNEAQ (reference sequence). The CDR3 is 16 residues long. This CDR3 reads CASSLQPGRGENIQYF. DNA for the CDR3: TGTGCCAGCAGCTTACAGCCTGGGCGAGGCGAGAACATTCAGTACTTC. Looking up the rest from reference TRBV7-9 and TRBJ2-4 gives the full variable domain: DTGVSQNPRHKITKRGQNVTFRCDPISEHNRLYWYRQTLGQGPEFLTYFQNEAQLEKSRLLSDRFSAERPKGSFSTLEIQRTEQGDSAMYLCASSLQPGRGENIQYFGAGTRLSVL.

CDR3 residues: CASSQGQGGSITEAFF. The CDR3 DNA follows: TGCGCCAGCAGCCAAGGGCAGGGAGGAAGTATCACTGAAGCTTTCTTT. V gene TRBV4-1 combines with J gene TRBJ1-1, with D maybe TRBD1 (5 bases). This CDR3 region has 16 residues. Trimming took off 1 base at V and 4 bases at J, with 16 bases between the two ends. Germline loops: CDR1 MGHRA, CDR2 YSYEKL.

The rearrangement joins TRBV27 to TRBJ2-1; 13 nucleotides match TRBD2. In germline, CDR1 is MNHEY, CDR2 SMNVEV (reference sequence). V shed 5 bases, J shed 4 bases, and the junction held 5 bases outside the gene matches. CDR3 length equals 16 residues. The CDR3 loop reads CASSPRLAGGYNEQFF. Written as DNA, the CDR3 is TGTGCCAGCAGTCCCAGACTAGCGGGGGGTTACAATGAGCAGTTCTTC.

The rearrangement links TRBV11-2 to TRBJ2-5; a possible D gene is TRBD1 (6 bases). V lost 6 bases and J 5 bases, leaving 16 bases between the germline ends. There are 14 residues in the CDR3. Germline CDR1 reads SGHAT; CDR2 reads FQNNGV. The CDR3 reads CASRYNRAGETQYF. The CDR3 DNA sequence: TGTGCCAGCAGATACAACAGGGCAGGGGAGACCCAGTACTTC.

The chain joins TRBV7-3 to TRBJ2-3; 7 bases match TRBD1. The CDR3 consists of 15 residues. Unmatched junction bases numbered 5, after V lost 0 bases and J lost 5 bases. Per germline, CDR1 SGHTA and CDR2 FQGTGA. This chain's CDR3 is CASSLTRQGKDTQYF. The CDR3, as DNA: TGTGCCAGCAGCTTAACACGACAGGGTAAAGATACGCAGTATTTT.

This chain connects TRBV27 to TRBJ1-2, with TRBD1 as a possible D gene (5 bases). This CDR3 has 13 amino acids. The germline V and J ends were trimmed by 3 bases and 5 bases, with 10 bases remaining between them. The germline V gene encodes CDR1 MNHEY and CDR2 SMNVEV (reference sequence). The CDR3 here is CASSFGGGYGYTF. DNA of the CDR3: TGTGCCAGCAGTTTTGGGGGTGGGTATGGCTACACCTTC.